Each of the 27 T cell receptor beta chains below was sequenced from the same sample in a study of type 1 and type 2 diabetes patients. PCR was run on genomic DNA. Amplification of the beta chain CDR3 used 30 forward and 13 reverse multiplex primers. TCRdb processed the multiplex PCR reads anew with MiXCR; each CDR3 protein has one entry. The profile shows approximately 260,000 distinct CDR3 sequences, over 45% of them singletons. Material for sequencing was peripheral blood mononuclear cells (PBMCs). The receptors stem from a man younger than 35 with type 2 diabetes.

The CDR3 sequence: CASSTPDRGPNQPQHF. The CDR3 DNA reads TGTGCCAGTAGTACCCCCGACAGGGGACCTAATCAGCCCCAGCATTTT. This chain joins TRBV19 and TRBJ1-5, with 8 positions matching TRBD1. CDR1 LNHDA and CDR2 SQIVND come from the germline V gene (reference sequence). There are 16 residues in the CDR3. V lost 4 bases, J lost 4 bases, and 9 bases stayed unmatched.

The rearrangement joins TRBV20-1 to TRBJ2-7; D may be TRBD2 (6 bases). The length of the CDR3 is 15 residues. The V end was cut by 5 bases, the J end by 2 bases, with 19 bases between. Germline CDR1 is DFQATT and CDR2 is SNEGSKA (reference sequence). CDR3 protein: CSALFSRDSPYEQYF. CDR3 nucleotides: TGCAGTGCTCTTTTTTCCCGGGACTCCCCCTACGAGCAGTACTTC.

V usage is TRBV7-9 and J usage is TRBJ2-1, with 8 bases that match TRBD1. The CDR3 sequence is 13 residues long. V was pared by 5 bases and J by 10 bases, with 7 bases of the junction left unmatched. Looked up from germline, CDR1 is SEHNR and CDR2 is FQNEAQ (reference sequence). The CDR3 protein is CASSPTGVREQFF. CDR3 sequence (DNA): TGTGCCAGCAGCCCGACAGGGGTAAGGGAGCAGTTCTTC.

This clonotype has only a few counts. The chain combines TRBV7-6 with TRBJ1-4, with D possibly TRBD1 on 5 matching bases. The V gene lost 5 bases and the J gene lost 8 bases, with 18 bases spanning the gap. From germline, CDR1 is SGHVS and CDR2 FNYEAQ. This CDR3 region has 15 residues. The CDR3 DNA reads TGTGCCAGCAGCAAGCAGGGCCCTATAGGGGAAAAACTGTTTTTT. As protein: CASSKQGPIGEKLFF.

This chain joins TRBV7-2 and TRBJ2-1; the D call may be TRBD1 or TRBD2 (5 bases each). Trimming shortened V by 1 base and J by 2 bases, and 12 bases separated the two germline ends. Germline V CDR1 and CDR2: SGHTA, FQGNSA. The CDR3 covers 16 residues. The CDR3 region is CASSLDWDPAYNEQFF. The CDR3 nucleotides read TGTGCCAGCAGCTTAGACTGGGACCCCGCCTACAATGAGCAGTTCTTC.

The chain couples TRBV7-2 to TRBJ2-2; D remains unclear. V shed 2 bases and J shed 6 bases, with 10 bases lying between them. CDR3 length equals 14 residues. Germline V gene data show CDR1 as SGHTA and CDR2 as FQGNSA. CDR3 protein: CASSLLSRSGELFF. CDR3 DNA: TGTGCCAGCAGCTTACTATCTAGGTCCGGGGAGCTGTTTTTT.

The chain joins TRBV30 to TRBJ2-3; D may correspond to TRBD1 or TRBD2 (5 bases each). This CDR3 comprises 14 residues. CDR1 is GTSNPN and CDR2 is SVGIG in the germline V gene (reference sequence). Deletions cut 1 base from V and 10 bases from J, with 18 bases between. CDR3 DNA: TGTGCCTGGAGTGCCGGGGACCCAGCTTTCCCGCAGTATTTT. Translation gives CAWSAGDPAFPQYF.

This clonotype has only a few counts. This chain uses TRBV4-1 with TRBJ2-5; D assignment may be TRBD1 or TRBD2 (5 bases each). From germline, CDR1 is MGHRA and CDR2 YSYEKL. The CDR3 is 15 residues long. V lost 2 bases, J lost 2 bases, and 12 bases lay in between. The CDR3 DNA is TGCGCCAGCAGCCAATACCGGGACGGACAAGAGACCCAGTACTTC. Translating it yields CASSQYRDGQETQYF.

This chain joins TRBV20-1 and TRBJ1-1; D is uncertain. With 4 bases removed from V and 6 bases from J, the gap between germline ends came to 18 bases. CDR3 length: 14 amino acids. Germline CDR1 DFQATT, CDR2 SNEGSKA (reference sequence). CDR3 coding DNA: TGCAGTGCTATAGATGCAGGAAGGTCCCCTGAAGCTTTCTTT. Translating it yields CSAIDAGRSPEAFF.

Only a few counts were recorded for this clonotype. The junction differs from germline at one of its ends, possibly a read error. This sequence joins TRBV7-6 and TRBJ2-7; 11 bases are a match to TRBD2. The CDR3 runs 16 residues. Germline-derived CDR1 and CDR2 are SGHVS and FNYEAQ. CDR3 residues: CASSLATSGVSYEQYF. CDR3 coding DNA: TGTGCCAGCAGCCTAGCGACTAGCGGGGTTTCCTACGAGCAGTACTTC.

In this sample, this clonotype turned up a few times. Germline is not matched at one junction end, which may reflect a read error. This rearrangement joins TRBV2 to TRBJ1-2; D uncertain. Germline V gene sequence: CDR1 SNHLY, CDR2 FYNNEI. There are 13 residues in the CDR3. CDR3 nucleotides: TGTGCCAGTAGTGAAGAAGCTAACTATGGCTACACCTTC. This sequence encodes CASSEEANYGYTF.

This chain links TRBV6-6 with TRBJ2-3; D possibly matches TRBD1 or TRBD2 (8 bases each). V was shortened by 4 bases and J by 2 bases, with 28 bases between the two germline ends. Germline CDR1 reads MNHNY; CDR2 reads SVGAGI (reference sequence). The CDR3 totals 20 residues. The CDR3: CASSSGTGGIGLAITDTQYF. CDR3 nucleotides: TGTGCCAGCAGTTCGGGAACAGGGGGGATAGGACTAGCCATCACAGATACGCAGTATTTT.

The rearrangement links TRBV10-3 to TRBJ1-1; D is undetermined. The V gene lost 6 bases and the J gene lost 4 bases, with 9 bases spanning the gap. Germline V CDR1 and CDR2: ENHRY, SYGVKD. The CDR3 runs 12 residues. Here the CDR3 DNA reads TGTGCCATCAGCCCCCATGCCACTGAAGCTTTCTTT. It is translated as CAISPHATEAFF.

This clonotype has a handful of counts. The CDR3 coding sequence is TGTGCCAGCAGAGGGGGTAACTATGGCTACACCTTC. Amino acid sequence: CASRGGNYGYTF. This chain uses TRBV27 with TRBJ1-2; tentative D call: TRBD1 (6 bases). The length of the CDR3 is 12 residues. Trimming removed 6 bases at V and 1 base at J, with 6 bases between. CDR1 MNHEY and CDR2 SMNVEV come from the germline V gene (reference sequence).

This clonotype was recorded once. The V call is TRBV12-3 or TRBV12-4, the J call TRBJ2-7; no clear D. The CDR3 runs 15 residues. V was shortened by 4 bases and J by 5 bases, with 18 bases between the two germline ends. CDR3 residues: CASSYPAGRGDEQYF. CDR3 coding DNA: TGTGCCAGCAGTTACCCGGCCGGGCGTGGCGACGAGCAGTACTTC.

In its sample, this clonotype was seen a few times. The rearrangement uses TRBV7-8 and TRBJ1-2; D not certain. The CDR3 extends over 14 amino acids. Germline V gene data show CDR1 as SGHVS and CDR2 as FQNEAQ. Trimming removed 1 base at V and 0 bases at J, with 6 bases between. The CDR3 DNA sequence: TGTGCCAGCAGCTTAGGGCACGCTAACTATGGCTACACCTTC. Amino acids: CASSLGHANYGYTF. Full variable domain (rest looked up from reference TRBV7-8 and TRBJ1-2): GAGVSQSPRYKVAKRGQDVALRCDPISGHVSLFWYQQALGQGPEFLTYFQNEAQLDKSGLPSDRFFAERPEGSVSTLKIQRTQQEDSAVYLCASSLGHANYGYTFGSGTRLTVV.

The rearrangement joins TRBV7-8 to TRBJ2-7; D uncertain. CDR3 length equals 12 residues. CDR1 is SGHVS and CDR2 is FQNEAQ in the germline V gene. V lost 1 base to trimming and J lost 4 bases, with 5 bases between them. The chain's CDR3 is CASSLEVYEQYF. The DNA for the CDR3 is TGTGCCAGCAGCTTAGAGGTTTACGAGCAGTACTTC.

The chain links TRBV28 to TRBJ1-5; D not certain. Germline V CDR1 and CDR2: MDHEN, SYDVKM. This CDR3 region has 10 residues. Trimming removed 5 bases from V and 7 bases from J, with 3 bases in between. The CDR3 sequence is CASSIQPQHF. CDR3 sequence (DNA): TGTGCCAGCAGTATACAGCCCCAGCATTTT. Complete variable domain (other parts from reference TRBV28 and TRBJ1-5): DVKVTQSSRYLVKRTGEKVFLECVQDMDHENMFWYRQDPGLGLRLIYFSYDVKMKEKGDIPEGYSVSREKKERFSLILESASTNQTSMYLCASSIQPQHFGDGTRLSIL.

This clonotype was observed many times. The V call is TRBV10-1, the J call TRBJ2-7, with D possibly being TRBD2 (5 bases). The germline V and J ends were trimmed by 4 bases and 1 base, with 8 bases remaining between them. The CDR3 spans 13 residues. CDR1 is WNHNN, CDR2 SYGVQD, per germline (reference sequence). The CDR3: CASSAEGSYEQYF. The CDR3 coding sequence is TGCGCCAGCAGTGCAGAGGGTTCCTACGAGCAGTACTTC.

To note about this clonotype: No conserved phenylalanine or tryptophan ends this CDR3, so it is likely a read error. The V gene is TRBV2, the J gene TRBJ1-1; 7 bases align to TRBD1. CDR3 length equals 13 residues. The V gene's germline CDR1 is SNHLY and CDR2 FYNNEI. V lost 7 bases, J lost 4 bases, and 6 bases stayed unmatched. For the CDR3, the DNA is TGTGCCAGCACCCAGGGGGAGATCACTGAAGCTTTCTCT. This encodes CASTQGEITEAFS.

The rearrangement links TRBV27 to TRBJ1-1, with TRBD1 as a possible D gene (5 bases). Trimming removed 3 bases at V and 1 base at J, with 9 bases between. The germline V gene encodes CDR1 MNHEY and CDR2 SMNVEV (reference sequence). This CDR3 spans 14 amino acids. The chain's CDR3 is CASSFGGGNTEAFF. The DNA for the CDR3 is TGTGCCAGCAGTTTTGGTGGGGGGAACACTGAAGCTTTCTTT.

This clonotype was seen only once. This rearrangement joins TRBV30 to TRBJ2-7; the D gene is possibly TRBD1 (6 bases). The V and J ends lost 8 bases and 0 bases respectively, with 17 bases between them. The CDR3 totals 14 residues. Germline V gene data show CDR1 as GTSNPN and CDR2 as SVGIG (reference sequence). CDR3 amino acids: CASSSRQASYEQYF. CDR3 DNA sequence: TGTGCCAGTAGTTCCCGACAGGCCTCCTACGAGCAGTACTTC.

This clonotype was recorded at least ten times. This chain joins TRBV7-2 and TRBJ2-7; no clear D. Germline lookup yields CDR1 SGHTA and CDR2 FQGNSA. Between the trimmed V and J ends, which lost 9 bases and 7 bases, there was a span of 19 bases. The CDR3 runs 13 residues. This CDR3 is CASCTVGGGEQYF. In DNA, the CDR3 is TGTGCCAGTTGTACTGTTGGCGGTGGGGAGCAGTACTTC.

The chain links TRBV7-9 to TRBJ2-7, with D perhaps matching TRBD2 (6 bases). Between the trimmed V and J ends, which lost 5 bases and 7 bases, there was a span of 30 bases. Germline loops: CDR1 SEHNR, CDR2 FQNEAQ (reference sequence). The CDR3 has 18 amino acids. The CDR3 DNA sequence: TGTGCCAGCAGCCCTCCCCTTGGACCTAGCGTTTCAGTTGGGGAGCAGTACTTC. It specifies CASSPPLGPSVSVGEQYF.

This chain joins TRBV7-9 and TRBJ1-6, with 9 nucleotides matching TRBD1. V trimming: 1 base; J trimming: 8 bases; junction bases outside the gene matches: 0. CDR1 and CDR2 (germline): SEHNR, FQNEAQ (reference sequence). The CDR3 is 14 amino acids. CDR3 sequence (DNA): TGTGCCAGCAGCTTAGGGACAGGGGATTCACCCCTCCACTTT. It codes for CASSLGTGDSPLHF.

This clonotype came up a few times. The CDR3 region is CSARDLRGRTSYEQYF. CDR3 DNA sequence: TGCAGTGCTAGAGATCTAAGAGGAAGAACCTCCTACGAGCAGTACTTC. The V call is TRBV20-1, the J call TRBJ2-7, with D unresolved. Germline assignment: CDR1 DFQATT and CDR2 SNEGSKA (reference sequence). The ends were cut back, 0 bases at V and 0 bases at J, with 15 bases in the middle. The CDR3 loop spans 16 amino acids.

There are a few counts of this clonotype. This chain links TRBV7-2 with TRBJ2-1; D is unresolved. Trimming stripped 4 bases from V and 8 bases from J, with 9 bases between. The CDR3 length is 12 residues. CDR1 and CDR2 (germline): SGHTA, FQGNSA. CDR3 region: CASSSSRDEQFF. The CDR3 coding sequence is TGTGCCAGCAGCTCCTCCCGGGATGAGCAGTTCTTC.